This T cell receptor (beta chain) was sequenced in a study of STAT5B mutations in CD4+ large granular lymphocyte leukemia. This CDR3 region has 12 residues. Per germline, CDR1 MDHEN and CDR2 SYDVKM. V was trimmed by 6 bases and J by 10 bases, leaving 15 bases between them. This clone turned up a few times. Only in-frame clones appear in the TCRdb table, and some are missing; sequencing was by immunoSEQ multiplex PCR. The sample consists of over 25,000 clones, around four fifths of them appearing once. The genes are TRBV28 and TRBJ1-2; D is perhaps TRBD1 (5 bases). The receptor comes from a human donor in good health. Sequenced sample: CD4+ T cells from blood buffy coats. The CDR3 coding sequence is TGTGCCAGCAGGGGGCTTTCACTAAACTACACCTTC. Translating gives CASRGLSLNYTF.